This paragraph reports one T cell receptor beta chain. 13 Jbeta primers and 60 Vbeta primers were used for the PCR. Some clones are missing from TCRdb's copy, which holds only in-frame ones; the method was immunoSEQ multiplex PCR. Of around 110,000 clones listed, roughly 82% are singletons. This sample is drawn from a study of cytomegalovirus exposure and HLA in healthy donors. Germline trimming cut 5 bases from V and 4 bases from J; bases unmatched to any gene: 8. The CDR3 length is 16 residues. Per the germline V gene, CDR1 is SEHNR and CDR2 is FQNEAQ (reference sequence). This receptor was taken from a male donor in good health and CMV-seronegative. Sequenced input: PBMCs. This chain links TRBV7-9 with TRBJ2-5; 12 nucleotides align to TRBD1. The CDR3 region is CASSTGQGAGRETQYF. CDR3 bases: TGTGCCAGCAGCACGGGACAGGGGGCAGGTAGAGAGACCCAGTACTTC. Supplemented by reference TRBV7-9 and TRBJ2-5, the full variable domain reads DTGVSQNPRHKITKRGQNVTFRCDPISEHNRLYWYRQTLGQGPEFLTYFQNEAQLEKSRLLSDRFSAERPKGSFSTLEIQRTEQGDSAMYLCASSTGQGAGRETQYFGPGTRLLVL.